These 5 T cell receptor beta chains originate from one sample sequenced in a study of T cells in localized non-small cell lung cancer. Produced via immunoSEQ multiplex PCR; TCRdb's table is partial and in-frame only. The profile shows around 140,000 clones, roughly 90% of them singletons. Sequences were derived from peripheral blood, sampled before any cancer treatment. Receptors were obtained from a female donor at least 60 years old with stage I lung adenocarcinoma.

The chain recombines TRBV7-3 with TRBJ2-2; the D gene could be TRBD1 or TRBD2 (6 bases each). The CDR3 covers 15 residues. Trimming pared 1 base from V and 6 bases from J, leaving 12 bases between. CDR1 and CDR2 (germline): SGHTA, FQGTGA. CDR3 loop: CASSLIPGEAGELFF. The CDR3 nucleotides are TGTGCCAGCAGCTTAATTCCAGGGGAGGCCGGGGAGCTGTTTTTT.

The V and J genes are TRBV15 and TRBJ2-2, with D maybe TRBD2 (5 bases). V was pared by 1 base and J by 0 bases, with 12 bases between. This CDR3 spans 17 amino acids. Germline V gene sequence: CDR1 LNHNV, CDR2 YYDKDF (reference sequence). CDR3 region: CATSRAVRATNTGELFF. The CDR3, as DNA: TGTGCCACCAGCAGAGCCGTGAGGGCCACGAACACCGGGGAGCTGTTTTTT.

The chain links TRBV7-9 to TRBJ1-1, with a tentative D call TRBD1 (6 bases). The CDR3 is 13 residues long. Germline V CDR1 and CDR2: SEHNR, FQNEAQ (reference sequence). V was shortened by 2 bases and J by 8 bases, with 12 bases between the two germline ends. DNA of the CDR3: TGTGCCAGCAGCTTACGGACAGAGGGGGAAGCTTTCTTT. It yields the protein CASSLRTEGEAFF.

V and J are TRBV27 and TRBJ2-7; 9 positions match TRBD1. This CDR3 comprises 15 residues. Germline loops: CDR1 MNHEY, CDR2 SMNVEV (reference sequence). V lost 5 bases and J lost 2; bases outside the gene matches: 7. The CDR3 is CASSPRDRVPYEQYF. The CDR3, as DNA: TGTGCCAGCAGTCCCCGGGACAGGGTCCCCTACGAGCAGTACTTC.

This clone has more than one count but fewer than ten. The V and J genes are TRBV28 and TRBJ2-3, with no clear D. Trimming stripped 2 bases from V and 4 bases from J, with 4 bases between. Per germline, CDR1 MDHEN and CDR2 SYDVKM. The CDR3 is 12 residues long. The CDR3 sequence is CASSLQADTQYF. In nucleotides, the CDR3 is TGTGCCAGCAGTTTACAGGCAGATACGCAGTATTTT.